These 15 T cell receptor beta chains were sequenced from one sample in a study of cytomegalovirus exposure and HLA in healthy donors. Amplification used 60 Vbeta primers and 13 Jbeta primers. This table comes from immunoSEQ multiplex PCR, and its TCRdb copy is limited to in-frame clones, with some not included. The repertoire includes about 150,000 clones, 80% to 90% of them detected once, and roughly 2.3% sits in the top ten. The sequenced material came from PBMCs. The receptors here all came from a woman aged 18-35 years in good health and CMV-seronegative.

The chain carries TRBV9 and TRBJ1-5, with TRBD1 identical over 10 bases. V dropped 3 bases and J dropped 0; count of bases not matched to a gene: 3. Germline-derived CDR1 and CDR2 are SGDLS and YYNGEE. This CDR3 spans 16 amino acids. The CDR3: CASSGGTGDSNQPQHF. For the CDR3, the DNA is TGTGCCAGCAGCGGTGGGACAGGGGATAGCAATCAGCCCCAGCATTTT.

The chain links TRBV4-2 to TRBJ1-4, with 7 bases fitting TRBD1. Germline assignment: CDR1 LGHNA and CDR2 YNFKEQ. The CDR3 spans 15 residues. After removal of 6 bases from V and 4 bases from J, the junction contained 8 bases not matched to a gene. The CDR3: CASRPWDSYNEKLFF. In DNA form, the CDR3 reads TGTGCCAGCAGACCATGGGACAGCTATAATGAAAAACTGTTTTTT.

The rearrangement joins TRBV5-1 to TRBJ2-7; tentatively, D is TRBD1 (6 bases). This CDR3 contains 13 residues. Germline V gene sequence: CDR1 SGHRS, CDR2 YFSETQ. Deletions cut 3 bases from V and 3 bases from J, with 10 bases between. The CDR3 region is CASSSTGYYEQYF. As DNA, the CDR3 is TGCGCCAGCAGCTCGACAGGATACTACGAGCAGTACTTC.

The rearrangement links TRBV28 to TRBJ1-5, with a weak D call TRBD1 (6 bases). The germline V gene encodes CDR1 MDHEN and CDR2 SYDVKM. This CDR3 is built from 15 residues. Trimming pared 1 base from V and 2 bases from J, leaving 9 bases between. For the CDR3, the DNA is TGTGCCAGCAGTTTATTCAGGGGAGGCAATCAGCCCCAGCATTTT. Translating gives CASSLFRGGNQPQHF. Full variable domain (outside the CDR3, taken from reference TRBV28 and TRBJ1-5): DVKVTQSSRYLVKRTGEKVFLECVQDMDHENMFWYRQDPGLGLRLIYFSYDVKMKEKGDIPEGYSVSREKKERFSLILESASTNQTSMYLCASSLFRGGNQPQHFGDGTRLSIL.

V usage is TRBV6-1 and J usage is TRBJ2-7; tentatively, D is TRBD2 (7 bases). Between the trimmed V and J ends, which lost 6 bases and 4 bases, there was a span of 19 bases. The CDR3 loop spans 15 amino acids. Germline values: CDR1 MNHNS, CDR2 SASEGT. The CDR3 sequence is CASRKGGAPMYEQYF. CDR3 DNA sequence: TGTGCCAGCAGGAAGGGGGGGGCTCCCATGTACGAGCAGTACTTC.

J is TRBJ2-7 and V is TRBV14; 8 nucleotides align to TRBD1. The CDR3 loop spans 15 amino acids. Per germline, CDR1 SGHDN and CDR2 FVKESK. Trimming removed 4 bases from V and 3 bases from J; junction bases left unmatched: 8. The CDR3: CASSLTGQGSYEQYF. As DNA, the CDR3 is TGTGCCAGCAGCCTCACAGGACAGGGAAGCTACGAGCAGTACTTC. The entire variable domain, with the rest obtained from reference TRBV14 and TRBJ2-7, is as follows: EAGVTQFPSHSVIEKGQTVTLRCDPISGHDNLYWYRRVMGKEIKFLLHFVKESKQDESGMPNNRFLAERTGGTYSTLKVQPAELEDSGVYFCASSLTGQGSYEQYFGPGTRLTVT.

Comments on this clone: Other DNA sequences in the sample encode the same CDR3. The gene calls are TRBV9 and TRBJ2-7, with D unresolved. This CDR3 is built from 13 residues. Germline-derived CDR1 and CDR2 are SGDLS and YYNGEE. V lost 1 base and J 3 bases, leaving 8 bases between the germline ends. CDR3: CASSVYPGYEQYF. In DNA form, the CDR3 reads TGTGCCAGCAGCGTATATCCCGGCTACGAGCAGTACTTC.

Here the CDR3 reads CASSLRQEQETQYF. The CDR3 nucleotides are TGTGCCAGCAGCTTACGACAGGAGCAAGAGACCCAGTACTTC. This chain uses TRBV13 with TRBJ2-5, with D possibly TRBD1 on 6 matching bases. CDR1 is PRHDT and CDR2 is FYEKMQ in the germline V gene (reference sequence). CDR3 length: 14 residues. Deletions cut 2 bases from V and 2 bases from J, with 9 bases between.

The chain recombines TRBV5-6 with TRBJ2-5; D perhaps matches TRBD1 (5 bases). V was clipped by 0 bases and J by 5 bases, with 20 bases between them. CDR3 size: 17 residues. The V gene's germline CDR1 is SGHDT and CDR2 YYEEEE. The CDR3 protein is CASSLGFDRQIQETQYF. The CDR3 region has the DNA TGTGCCAGCAGCTTGGGGTTTGACAGACAAATCCAGGAGACCCAGTACTTC. The full variable domain, rest sourced from reference TRBV5-6 and TRBJ2-5, is DAGVTQSPTHLIKTRGQQVTLRCSPKSGHDTVSWYQQALGQGPQFIFQYYEEEERQRGNFPDRFSGHQFPNYSSELNVNALLLGDSALYLCASSLGFDRQIQETQYFGPGTRLLVL.

The V gene is TRBV11-2, the J gene TRBJ1-2, with a possible D match to TRBD1 (6 bases). Looked up from germline, CDR1 is SGHAT and CDR2 is FQNNGV. V was cut by 5 bases and J by 3 bases, with 13 bases left in between. The CDR3 has 14 amino acids. This CDR3 is CASSRGMIDYGYTF. The CDR3, as DNA: TGTGCCAGCAGCAGGGGGATGATTGACTATGGCTACACCTTC. The entire variable domain, with the rest obtained from reference TRBV11-2 and TRBJ1-2, is as follows: EAGVAQSPRYKIIEKRQSVAFWCNPISGHATLYWYQQILGQGPKLLIQFQNNGVVDDSQLPKDRFSAERLKGVDSTLKIQPAKLEDSAVYLCASSRGMIDYGYTFGSGTRLTVV.

The chain employs TRBV6-4 and TRBJ2-3, with D possibly TRBD2 on 5 matching bases. The germline CDR1 and CDR2 sequences are MRHNA and SNTAGT. V lost 4 bases, J lost 3 bases, and 11 bases lay in between. CDR3 length: 14 residues. Here the CDR3 DNA reads TGTGCCAGCAGTGTGTCTAGCCCTACAGATACGCAGTATTTT. This translates into CASSVSSPTDTQYF.

The rearrangement links TRBV6-6 to TRBJ2-7; 12 nucleotides match TRBD1. Trimming at V came to 6 bases and at J to 2 bases, leaving 5 bases not matched to a gene. Germline CDR1 and CDR2: MNHNY and SVGAGI (reference sequence). The CDR3 is 15 amino acids. The CDR3 reads CASRSGTGGPYEQYF. DNA of the CDR3: TGTGCCAGCAGGAGCGGGACAGGGGGCCCCTACGAGCAGTACTTC.

J is TRBJ1-3 and V is TRBV6-6; D call uncertain. The CDR3 length is 12 residues. Trimming removed 5 bases from V and 4 bases from J, with 6 bases in between. The germline CDR1 and CDR2 sequences are MNHNY and SVGAGI (reference sequence). The DNA of the CDR3 is TGTGCCAGCAGTCCGGGGGGAAACACCATATATTTT. It codes for CASSPGGNTIYF.

This clone was recorded once. The chain uses TRBV6-5 and TRBJ2-2; TRBD1 might be the D (7 bases). Germline-derived CDR1 and CDR2 are MNHEY and SVGAGI. The CDR3 consists of 15 residues. Trimming stripped 7 bases from V and 5 bases from J, with 17 bases between. CDR3 sequence: CASKGPTGRTGELFF. CDR3 DNA: TGTGCCAGCAAGGGGCCGACAGGGAGGACCGGGGAGCTGTTTTTT.

The V call is TRBV19, the J call TRBJ1-3; no definite D call. This CDR3 has 16 amino acids. The germline gives CDR1 LNHDA, CDR2 SQIVND (reference sequence). Trimming left V 3 bases short and J 1 base short, with 13 bases between. CDR3 sequence: CASSISIGGSGNTIYF. CDR3 nucleotides: TGTGCCAGTAGTATCTCTATCGGCGGTTCTGGAAACACCATATATTTT.